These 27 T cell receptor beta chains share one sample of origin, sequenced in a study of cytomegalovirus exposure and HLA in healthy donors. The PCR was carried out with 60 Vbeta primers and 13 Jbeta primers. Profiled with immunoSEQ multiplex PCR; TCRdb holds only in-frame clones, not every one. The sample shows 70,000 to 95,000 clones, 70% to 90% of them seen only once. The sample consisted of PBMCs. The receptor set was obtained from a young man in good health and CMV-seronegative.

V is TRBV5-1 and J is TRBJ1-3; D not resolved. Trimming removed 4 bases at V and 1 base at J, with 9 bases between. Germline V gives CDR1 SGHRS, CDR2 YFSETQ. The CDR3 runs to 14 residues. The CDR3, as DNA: TGCGCCAGCAGCCCCGGAGAATCTGGAAACACCATATATTTT. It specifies CASSPGESGNTIYF.

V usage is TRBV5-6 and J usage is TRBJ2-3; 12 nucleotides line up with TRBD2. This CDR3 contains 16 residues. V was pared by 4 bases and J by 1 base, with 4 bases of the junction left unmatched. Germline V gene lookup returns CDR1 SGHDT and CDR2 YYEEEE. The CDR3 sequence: CASSDRTSGGTDTQYF. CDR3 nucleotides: TGTGCCAGCAGCGACCGGACTAGCGGGGGCACAGATACGCAGTATTTT.

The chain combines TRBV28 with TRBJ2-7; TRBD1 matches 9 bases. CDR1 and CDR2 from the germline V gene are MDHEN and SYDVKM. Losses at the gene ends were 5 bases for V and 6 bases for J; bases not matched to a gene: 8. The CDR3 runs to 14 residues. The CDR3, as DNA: TGTGCCAGCAGTCCGTGGGACAGGGACAGCGAGCAGTACTTC. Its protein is CASSPWDRDSEQYF.

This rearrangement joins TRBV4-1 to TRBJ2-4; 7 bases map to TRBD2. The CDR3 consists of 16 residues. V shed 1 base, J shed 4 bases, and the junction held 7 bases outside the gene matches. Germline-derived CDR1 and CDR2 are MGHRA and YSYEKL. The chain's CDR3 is CASSQVGGAGKNIQYF. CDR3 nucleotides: TGCGCCAGCAGCCAAGTAGGAGGAGCGGGGAAAAACATTCAGTACTTC.

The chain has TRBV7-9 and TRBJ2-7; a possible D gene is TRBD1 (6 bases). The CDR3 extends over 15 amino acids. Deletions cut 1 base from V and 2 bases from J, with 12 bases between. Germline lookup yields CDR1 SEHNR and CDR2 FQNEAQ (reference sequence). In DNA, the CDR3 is TGTGCCAGCAGCTTAGTCGGGGACACCACCTACGAGCAGTACTTC. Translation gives CASSLVGDTTYEQYF.

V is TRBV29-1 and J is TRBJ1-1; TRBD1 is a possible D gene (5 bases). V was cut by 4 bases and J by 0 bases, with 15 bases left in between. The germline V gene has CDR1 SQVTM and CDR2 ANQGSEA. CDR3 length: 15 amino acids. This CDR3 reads CSVVDLLGLNTEAFF. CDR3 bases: TGCAGCGTTGTGGATCTTCTGGGGCTGAACACTGAAGCTTTCTTT.

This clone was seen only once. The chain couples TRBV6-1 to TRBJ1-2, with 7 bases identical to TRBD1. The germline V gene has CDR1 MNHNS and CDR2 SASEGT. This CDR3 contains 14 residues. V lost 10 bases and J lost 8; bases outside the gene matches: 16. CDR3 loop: CATSFTGELGGYTF. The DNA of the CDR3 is TGTGCCACCTCTTTTACAGGGGAACTAGGAGGCTACACCTTC.

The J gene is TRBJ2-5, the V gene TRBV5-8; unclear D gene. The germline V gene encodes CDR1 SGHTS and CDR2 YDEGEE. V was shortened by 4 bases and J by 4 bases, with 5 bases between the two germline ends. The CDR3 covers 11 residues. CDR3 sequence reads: CASSIRETQYF. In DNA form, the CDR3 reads TGTGCCAGCAGCATTCGAGAGACCCAGTACTTC.

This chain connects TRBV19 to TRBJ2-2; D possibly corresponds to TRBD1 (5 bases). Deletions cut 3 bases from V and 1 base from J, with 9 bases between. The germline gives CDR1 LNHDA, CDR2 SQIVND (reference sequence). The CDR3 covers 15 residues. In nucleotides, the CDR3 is TGTGCCAGTAGTATCATTCAGGGGAACACCGGGGAGCTGTTTTTT. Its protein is CASSIIQGNTGELFF.

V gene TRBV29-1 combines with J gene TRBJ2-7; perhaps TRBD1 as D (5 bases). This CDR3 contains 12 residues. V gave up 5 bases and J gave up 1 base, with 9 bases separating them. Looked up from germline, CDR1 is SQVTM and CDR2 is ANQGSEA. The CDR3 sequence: CSVMTESYEQYF. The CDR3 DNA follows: TGCAGCGTTATGACAGAATCCTACGAGCAGTACTTC.

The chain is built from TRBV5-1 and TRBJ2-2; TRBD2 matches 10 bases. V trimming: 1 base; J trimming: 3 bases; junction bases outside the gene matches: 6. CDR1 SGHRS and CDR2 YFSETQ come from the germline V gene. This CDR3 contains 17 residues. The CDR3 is CASSLSSGGAYTGELFF. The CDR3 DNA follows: TGCGCCAGCAGCTTGTCGAGCGGGGGGGCTTACACCGGGGAGCTGTTTTTT.

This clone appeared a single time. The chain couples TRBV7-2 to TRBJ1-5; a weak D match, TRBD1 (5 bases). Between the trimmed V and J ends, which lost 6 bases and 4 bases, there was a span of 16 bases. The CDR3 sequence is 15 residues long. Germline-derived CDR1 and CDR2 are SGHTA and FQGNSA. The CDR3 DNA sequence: TGTGCCAGCAGTCTTAAATGGGGGAGGAATCAGCCCCAGCATTTT. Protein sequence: CASSLKWGRNQPQHF.

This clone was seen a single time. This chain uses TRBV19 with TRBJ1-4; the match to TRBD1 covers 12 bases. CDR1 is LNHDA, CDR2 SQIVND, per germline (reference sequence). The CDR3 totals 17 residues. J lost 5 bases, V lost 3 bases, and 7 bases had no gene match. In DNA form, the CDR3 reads TGTGCCAGTAGTATGGGGGACAGGGGGCGCGGAAATGAAAAACTGTTTTTT. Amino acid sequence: CASSMGDRGRGNEKLFF.

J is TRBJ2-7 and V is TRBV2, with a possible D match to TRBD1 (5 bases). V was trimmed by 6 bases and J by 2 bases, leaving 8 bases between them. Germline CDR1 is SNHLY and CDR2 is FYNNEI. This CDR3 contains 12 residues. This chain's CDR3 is CASRPDTYEQYF. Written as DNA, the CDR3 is TGTGCCAGCAGACCGGACACCTACGAGCAGTACTTC.

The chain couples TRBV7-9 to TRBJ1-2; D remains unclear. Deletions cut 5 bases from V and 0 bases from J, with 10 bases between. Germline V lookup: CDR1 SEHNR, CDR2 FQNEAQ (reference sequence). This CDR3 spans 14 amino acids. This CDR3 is CASSSPSTNYGYTF. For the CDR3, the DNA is TGTGCCAGCAGCAGTCCGAGTACTAACTATGGCTACACCTTC. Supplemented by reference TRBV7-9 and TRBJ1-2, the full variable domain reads DTGVSQNPRHKITKRGQNVTFRCDPISEHNRLYWYRQTLGQGPEFLTYFQNEAQLEKSRLLSDRFSAERPKGSFSTLEIQRTEQGDSAMYLCASSSPSTNYGYTFGSGTRLTVV.

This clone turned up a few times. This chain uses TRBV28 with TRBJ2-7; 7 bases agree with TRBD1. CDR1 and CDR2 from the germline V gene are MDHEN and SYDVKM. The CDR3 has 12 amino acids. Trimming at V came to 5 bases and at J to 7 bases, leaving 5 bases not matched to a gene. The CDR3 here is CASSTLTGEQYF. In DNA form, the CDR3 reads TGTGCCAGCAGTACCCTGACAGGGGAGCAGTACTTC.

The CDR3 bases are TGTGCCAGCAGCTCCGACAGGGTACGAGGTTCACCCCTCCACTTT. Translating it yields CASSSDRVRGSPLHF. The gene calls are TRBV13 and TRBJ1-6, with TRBD1 identical over 7 bases. CDR3 length equals 15 residues. J lost 9 bases, V lost 4 bases, and 9 bases had no gene match. Germline V lookup: CDR1 PRHDT, CDR2 FYEKMQ (reference sequence).

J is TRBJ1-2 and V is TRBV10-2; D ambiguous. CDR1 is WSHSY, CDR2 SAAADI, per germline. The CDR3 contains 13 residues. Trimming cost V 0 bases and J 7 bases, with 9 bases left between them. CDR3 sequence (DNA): TGCGCCAGCAGTGAGTCGGGTGGACTTGGCTACACCTTC. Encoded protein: CASSESGGLGYTF.

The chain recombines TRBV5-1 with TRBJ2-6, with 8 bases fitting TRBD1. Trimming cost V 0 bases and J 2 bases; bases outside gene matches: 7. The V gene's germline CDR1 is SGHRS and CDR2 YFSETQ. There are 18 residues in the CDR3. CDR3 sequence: CASSLVWTGNTGANVLTF. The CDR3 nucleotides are TGCGCCAGCAGCTTGGTTTGGACAGGGAATACTGGGGCCAACGTCCTGACTTTC.

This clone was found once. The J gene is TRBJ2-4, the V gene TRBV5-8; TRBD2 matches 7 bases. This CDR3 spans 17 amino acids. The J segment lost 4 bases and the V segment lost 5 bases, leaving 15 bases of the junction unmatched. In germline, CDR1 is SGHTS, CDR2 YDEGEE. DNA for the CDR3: TGTGCCAGCAGGCTGTCCCCGTCAGGACTAGGAAAAAACATTCAGTACTTC. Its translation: CASRLSPSGLGKNIQYF. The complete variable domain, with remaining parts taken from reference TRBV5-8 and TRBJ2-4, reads EAGVTQSPTHLIKTRGQQATLRCSPISGHTSVYWYQQALGLGLQFLLWYDEGEERNRGNFPPRFSGRQFPNYSSELNVNALELEDSALYLCASRLSPSGLGKNIQYFGAGTRLSVL.

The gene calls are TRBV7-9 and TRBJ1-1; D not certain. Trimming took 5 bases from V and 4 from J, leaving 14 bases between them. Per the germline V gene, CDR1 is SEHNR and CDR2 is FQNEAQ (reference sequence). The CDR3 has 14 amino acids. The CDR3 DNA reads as TGTGCCAGCAGCCGAGACACTGCCGCCACTGAAGCTTTCTTT. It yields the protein CASSRDTAATEAFF.

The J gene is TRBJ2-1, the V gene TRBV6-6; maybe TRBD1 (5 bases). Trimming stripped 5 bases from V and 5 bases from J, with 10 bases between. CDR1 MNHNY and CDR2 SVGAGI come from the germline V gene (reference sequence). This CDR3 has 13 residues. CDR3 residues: CASSPTANNEQFF. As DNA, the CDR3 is TGTGCCAGCAGTCCGACAGCAAACAATGAGCAGTTCTTC.

DNA of the CDR3: TGTGCCAGCAGTATTGGACAGGTGTGGAATTCACCCCTCCACTTT. Translation: CASSIGQVWNSPLHF. The chain employs TRBV6-5 and TRBJ1-6; 7 bases map to TRBD1. The CDR3 length is 15 residues. J lost 7 bases, V lost 5 bases, and 8 bases had no gene match. Germline V CDR1 and CDR2: MNHEY, SVGAGI.

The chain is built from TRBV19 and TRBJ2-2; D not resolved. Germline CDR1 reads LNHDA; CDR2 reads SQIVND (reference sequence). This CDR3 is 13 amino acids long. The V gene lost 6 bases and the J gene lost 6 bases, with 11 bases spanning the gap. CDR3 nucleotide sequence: TGTGCCAGTAGGTTCCTCAGGTCCGGGGAGCTGTTTTTT. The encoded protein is CASRFLRSGELFF.

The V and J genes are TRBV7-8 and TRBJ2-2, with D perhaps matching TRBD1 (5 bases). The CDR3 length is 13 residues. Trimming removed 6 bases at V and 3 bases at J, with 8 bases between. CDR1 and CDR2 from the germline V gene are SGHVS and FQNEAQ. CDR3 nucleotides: TGTGCCAGCAGTCAGGGCTACACCGGGGAGCTGTTTTTT. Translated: CASSQGYTGELFF.

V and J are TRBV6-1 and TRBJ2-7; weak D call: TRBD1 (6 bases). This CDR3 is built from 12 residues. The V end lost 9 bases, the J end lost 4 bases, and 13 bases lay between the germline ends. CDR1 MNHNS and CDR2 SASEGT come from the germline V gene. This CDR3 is CASRADSYEQYF. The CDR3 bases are TGTGCCAGTAGGGCGGACAGTTACGAGCAGTACTTC.

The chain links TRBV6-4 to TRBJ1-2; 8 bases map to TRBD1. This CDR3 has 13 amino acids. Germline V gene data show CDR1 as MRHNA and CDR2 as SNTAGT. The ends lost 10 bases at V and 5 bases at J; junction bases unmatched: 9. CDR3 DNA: TGTGCCACCTCCTCCACAGGGGGGTATGGCTACACCTTC. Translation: CATSSTGGYGYTF.